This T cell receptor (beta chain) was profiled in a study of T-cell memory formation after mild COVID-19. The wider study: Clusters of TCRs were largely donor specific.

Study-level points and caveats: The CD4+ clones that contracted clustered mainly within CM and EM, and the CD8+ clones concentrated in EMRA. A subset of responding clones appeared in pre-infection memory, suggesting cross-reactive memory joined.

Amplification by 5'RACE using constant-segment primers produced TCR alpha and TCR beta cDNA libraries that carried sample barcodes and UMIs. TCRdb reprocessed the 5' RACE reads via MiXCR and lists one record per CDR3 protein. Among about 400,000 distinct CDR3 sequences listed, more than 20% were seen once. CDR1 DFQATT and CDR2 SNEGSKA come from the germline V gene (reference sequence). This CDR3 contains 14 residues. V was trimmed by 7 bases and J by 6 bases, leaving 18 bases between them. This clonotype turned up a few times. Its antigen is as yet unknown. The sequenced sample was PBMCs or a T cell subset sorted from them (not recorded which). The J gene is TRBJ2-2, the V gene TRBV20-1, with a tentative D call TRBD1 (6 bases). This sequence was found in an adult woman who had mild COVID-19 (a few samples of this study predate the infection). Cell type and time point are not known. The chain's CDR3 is CSGTRGSSSGELFF. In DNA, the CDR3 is TGCAGTGGCACCAGGGGCAGTTCTTCCGGGGAGCTGTTTTTT.